This TCR beta chain was obtained from a study of early T cells in non-severe SARS-CoV-2 infection. Overall study context: Chains stayed unpaired after sequencing of bulk RNA from unsorted whole blood. Points from the study as a whole: Lookups in VDJdb leaned toward anti-spike CD8 responses and missed private and CD4 specificities.

Individual cDNA molecules received unique molecular identifiers during library preparation. TCRdb fed the 5' RACE reads into MiXCR, producing one record per CDR3 protein. The sample gives more than 85,000 distinct CDR3 sequences, around 16% of which show up once; about 1.3% is in the top ten. Worth noting for this clonotype: Its target is not known. One end of the junction is discordant with germline, which a read error may explain.

Sequences were obtained from whole blood. The receptor's source is an adult who was a healthcare worker with PCR-confirmed SARS-CoV-2 infection or an uninfected control (not recorded which).

For the CDR3, the DNA is TGTGCCTGCAGTTCTCCGTATGGCTACACCTTC. Translation gives CACSSPYGYTF. The J gene is TRBJ1-2, the V gene TRBV28; D remains unclear. The CDR3 consists of 11 residues. Germline assignment: CDR1 MDHEN and CDR2 SYDVKM.